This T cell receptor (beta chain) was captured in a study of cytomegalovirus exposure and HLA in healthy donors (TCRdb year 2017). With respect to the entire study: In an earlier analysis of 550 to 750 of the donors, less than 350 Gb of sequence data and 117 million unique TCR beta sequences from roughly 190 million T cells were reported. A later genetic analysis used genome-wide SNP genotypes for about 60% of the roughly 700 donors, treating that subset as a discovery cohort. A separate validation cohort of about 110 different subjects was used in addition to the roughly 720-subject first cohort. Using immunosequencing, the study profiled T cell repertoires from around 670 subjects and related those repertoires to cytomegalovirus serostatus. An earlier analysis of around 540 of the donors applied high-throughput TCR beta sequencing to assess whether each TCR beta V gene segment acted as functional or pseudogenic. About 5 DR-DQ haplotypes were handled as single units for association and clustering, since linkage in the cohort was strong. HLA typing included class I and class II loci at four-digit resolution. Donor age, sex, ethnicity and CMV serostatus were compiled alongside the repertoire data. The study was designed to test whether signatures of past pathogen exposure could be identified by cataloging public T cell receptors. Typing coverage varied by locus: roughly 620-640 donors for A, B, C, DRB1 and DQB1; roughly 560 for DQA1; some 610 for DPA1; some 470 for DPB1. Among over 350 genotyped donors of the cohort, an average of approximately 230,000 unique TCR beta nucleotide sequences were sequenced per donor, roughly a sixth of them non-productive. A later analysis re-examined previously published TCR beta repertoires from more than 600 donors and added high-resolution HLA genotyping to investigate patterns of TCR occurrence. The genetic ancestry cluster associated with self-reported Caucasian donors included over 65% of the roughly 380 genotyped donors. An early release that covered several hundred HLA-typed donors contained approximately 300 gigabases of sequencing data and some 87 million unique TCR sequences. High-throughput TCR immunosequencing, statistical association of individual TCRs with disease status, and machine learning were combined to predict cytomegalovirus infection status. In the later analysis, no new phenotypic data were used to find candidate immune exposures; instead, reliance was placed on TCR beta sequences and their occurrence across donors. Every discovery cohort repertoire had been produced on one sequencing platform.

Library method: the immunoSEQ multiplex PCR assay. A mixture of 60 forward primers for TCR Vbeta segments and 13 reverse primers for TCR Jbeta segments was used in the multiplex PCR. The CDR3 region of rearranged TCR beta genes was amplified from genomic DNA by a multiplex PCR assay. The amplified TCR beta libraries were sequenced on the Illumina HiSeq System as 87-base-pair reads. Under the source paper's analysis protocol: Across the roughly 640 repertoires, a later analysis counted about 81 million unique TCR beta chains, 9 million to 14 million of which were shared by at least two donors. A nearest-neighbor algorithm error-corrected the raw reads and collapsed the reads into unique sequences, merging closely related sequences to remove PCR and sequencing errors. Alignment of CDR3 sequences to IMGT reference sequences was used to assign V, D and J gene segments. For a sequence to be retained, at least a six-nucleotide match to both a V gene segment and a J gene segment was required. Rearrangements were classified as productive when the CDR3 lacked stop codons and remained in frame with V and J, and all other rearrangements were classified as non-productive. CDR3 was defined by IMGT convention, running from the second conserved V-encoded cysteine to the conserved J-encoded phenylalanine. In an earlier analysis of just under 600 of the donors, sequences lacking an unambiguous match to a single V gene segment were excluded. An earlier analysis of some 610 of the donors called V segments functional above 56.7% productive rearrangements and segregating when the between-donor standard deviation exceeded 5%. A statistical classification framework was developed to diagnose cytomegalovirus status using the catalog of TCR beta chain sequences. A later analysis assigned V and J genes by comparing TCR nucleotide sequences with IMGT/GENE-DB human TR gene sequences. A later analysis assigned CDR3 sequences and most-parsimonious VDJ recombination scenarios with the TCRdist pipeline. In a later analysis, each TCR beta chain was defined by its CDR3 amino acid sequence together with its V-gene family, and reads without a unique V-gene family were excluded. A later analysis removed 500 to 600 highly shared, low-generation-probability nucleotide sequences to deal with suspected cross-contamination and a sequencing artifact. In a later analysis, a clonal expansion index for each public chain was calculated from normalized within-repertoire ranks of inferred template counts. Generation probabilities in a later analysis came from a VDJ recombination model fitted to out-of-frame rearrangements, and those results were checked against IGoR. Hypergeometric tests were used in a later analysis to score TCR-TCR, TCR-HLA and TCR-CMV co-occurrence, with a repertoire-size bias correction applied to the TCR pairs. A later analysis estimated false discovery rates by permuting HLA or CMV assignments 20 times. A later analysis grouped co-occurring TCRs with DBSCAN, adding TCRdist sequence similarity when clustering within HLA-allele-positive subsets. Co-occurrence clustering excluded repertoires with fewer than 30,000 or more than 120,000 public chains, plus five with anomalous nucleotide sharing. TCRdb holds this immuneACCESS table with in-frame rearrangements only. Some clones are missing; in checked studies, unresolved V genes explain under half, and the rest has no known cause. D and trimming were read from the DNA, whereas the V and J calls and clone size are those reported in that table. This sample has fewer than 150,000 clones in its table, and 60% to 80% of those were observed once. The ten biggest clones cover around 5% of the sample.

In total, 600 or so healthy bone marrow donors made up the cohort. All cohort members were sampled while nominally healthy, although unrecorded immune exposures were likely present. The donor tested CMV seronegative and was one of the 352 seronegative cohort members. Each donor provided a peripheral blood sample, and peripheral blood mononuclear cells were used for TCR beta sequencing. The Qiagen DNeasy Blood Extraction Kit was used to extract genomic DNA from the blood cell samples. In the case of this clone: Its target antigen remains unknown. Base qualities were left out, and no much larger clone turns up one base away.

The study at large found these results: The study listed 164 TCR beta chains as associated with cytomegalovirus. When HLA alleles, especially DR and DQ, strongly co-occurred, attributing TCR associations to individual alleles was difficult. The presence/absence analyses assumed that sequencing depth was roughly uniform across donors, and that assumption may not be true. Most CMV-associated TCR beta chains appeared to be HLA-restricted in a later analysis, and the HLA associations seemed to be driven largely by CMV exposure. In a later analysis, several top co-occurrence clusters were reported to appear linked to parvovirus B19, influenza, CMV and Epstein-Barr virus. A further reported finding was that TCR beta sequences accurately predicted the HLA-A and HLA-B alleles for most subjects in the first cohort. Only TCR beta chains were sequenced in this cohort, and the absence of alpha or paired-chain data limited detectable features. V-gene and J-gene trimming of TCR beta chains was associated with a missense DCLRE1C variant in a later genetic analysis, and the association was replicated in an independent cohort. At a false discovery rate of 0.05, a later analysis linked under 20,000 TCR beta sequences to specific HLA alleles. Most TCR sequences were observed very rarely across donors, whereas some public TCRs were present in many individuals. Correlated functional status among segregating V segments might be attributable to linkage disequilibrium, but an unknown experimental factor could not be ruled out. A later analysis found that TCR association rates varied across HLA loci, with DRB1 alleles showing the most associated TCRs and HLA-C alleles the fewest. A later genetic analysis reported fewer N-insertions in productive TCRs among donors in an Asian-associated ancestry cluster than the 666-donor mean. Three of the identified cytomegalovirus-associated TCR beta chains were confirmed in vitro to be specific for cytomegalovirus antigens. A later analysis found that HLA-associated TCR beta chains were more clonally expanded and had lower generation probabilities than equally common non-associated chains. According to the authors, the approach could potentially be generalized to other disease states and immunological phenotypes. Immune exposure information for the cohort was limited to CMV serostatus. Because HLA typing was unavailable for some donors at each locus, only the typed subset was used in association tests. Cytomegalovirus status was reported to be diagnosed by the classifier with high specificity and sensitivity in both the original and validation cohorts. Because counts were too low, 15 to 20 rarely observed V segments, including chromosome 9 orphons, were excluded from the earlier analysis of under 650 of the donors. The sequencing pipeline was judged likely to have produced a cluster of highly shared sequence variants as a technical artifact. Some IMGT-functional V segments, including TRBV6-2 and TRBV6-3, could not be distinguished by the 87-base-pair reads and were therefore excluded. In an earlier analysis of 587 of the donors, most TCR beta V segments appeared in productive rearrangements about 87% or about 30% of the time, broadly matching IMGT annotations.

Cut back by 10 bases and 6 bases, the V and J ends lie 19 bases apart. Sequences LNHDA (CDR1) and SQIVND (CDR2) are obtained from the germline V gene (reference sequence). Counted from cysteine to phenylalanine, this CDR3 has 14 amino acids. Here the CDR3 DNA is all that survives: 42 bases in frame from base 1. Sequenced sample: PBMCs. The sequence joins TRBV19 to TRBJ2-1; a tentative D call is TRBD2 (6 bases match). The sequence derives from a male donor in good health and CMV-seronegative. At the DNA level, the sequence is TGTGCCACGCGGAGGGTACAGGTTAGCAATGAGCAGTTCTTC. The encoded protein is CATRRVQVSNEQFF.